This entry describes one T cell receptor beta chain. No antigen is known for it. The V and J ends lost 5 bases and 5 bases, in that order; junction bases with no gene match: 11. Germline V gene sequence: CDR1 SGHTA, CDR2 FQGNSA. The CDR3 consists of 16 residues. This sample was taken from a study of radiotherapy plus CTLA-4 blockade in lung cancer. Study-level information: Among enrolled patients, over 15% responded and about 34% achieved disease control. Findings of the study overall: Early blood T cell clone changes and increased post-radiation serum interferon-beta were reportedly the strongest response predictors. After radiotherapy and ipilimumab, tumor-derived clones expanded in peripheral blood.

The table came from immunoSEQ multiplex PCR; TCRdb's copy has only in-frame clones and leaves some out. The sample shows about 62,000 clones, 65% to 85% of them seen only once. The rearrangement joins TRBV7-2 to TRBJ2-7; 11 bases align to TRBD1. The receptor's source is a human donor with non-small cell lung cancer who had a complete response to radiotherapy plus ipilimumab. The sample consisted of peripheral blood, taken from a patient treated with radiotherapy plus ipilimumab. Here the CDR3 reads CASSPGVGQGANEQYF. CDR3 DNA: TGTGCCAGCAGCCCGGGGGTTGGACAGGGGGCCAACGAGCAGTACTTC. Full variable domain (outside the CDR3, taken from reference TRBV7-2 and TRBJ2-7): GAGVSQSPSNKVTEKGKDVELRCDPISGHTALYWYRQSLGQGLEFLIYFQGNSAPDKSGLPSDRFSAERTGGSVSTLTIQRTQQEDSAVYLCASSPGVGQGANEQYFGPGTRLTVT.